This TCR beta chain was identified in a study of identical twins. Whole-study results and caveats: Out-of-frame alpha sequences shared by twins were enriched for low generation probability.

The cDNA had a unique molecular identifier and a template-switch universal primer site. TCRdb itself ran the 5' RACE reads through MiXCR, one entry per CDR3 protein. This sample has about 520,000 distinct CDR3 sequences, with about 20% found just once. A remark on this clonotype: Its antigen remains unidentified.

Germline assignment: CDR1 MNHEY and CDR2 SMNVEV (reference sequence). V dropped 6 bases and J dropped 0 bases, with 23 bases sitting between them. The CDR3 length is 18 residues. The data were also submitted as part of a second study, on T cells expressing NK-cell markers. That study adds: An anti-gamma-delta TCR antibody restricted sorting to alpha-beta TCR T cells in several experiments.

Sample: CD4+ T cells sorted from blood. The source of this sequence is a woman in her late teens or twenties in good health. The J gene is TRBJ1-1, the V gene TRBV27, with TRBD1 as a possible D gene (6 bases). DNA of the CDR3: TGTGCCAGCAGCCACGGAGGGCGACAGGACAGAATGAACACTGAAGCTTTCTTT. Amino acid sequence: CASSHGGRQDRMNTEAFF.